What follows is one T cell receptor beta chain and its context. Germline CDR1 SGHNT, CDR2 YYREEE (reference sequence). The CDR3 extends over 15 amino acids. V shed 0 bases and J 7 bases; nucleotides not matched to a gene: 6. This record belongs to a study of technical replicates of blood from a few donors. Generated by immunoSEQ multiplex PCR, the TCRdb table keeps only in-frame clones and is missing some. The repertoire holds 65,000 to 95,000 clones, with 95% to 98% as singletons. The chain uses TRBV5-4 and TRBJ2-7, with 11 bases matching TRBD2. The sequence was obtained from a human donor in good health. The sequenced material came from T cells isolated from PBMCs. CDR3 loop: CASSLGLAGFGEQYF. The DNA for the CDR3 is TGTGCCAGCAGCTTGGGACTAGCGGGGTTTGGGGAGCAGTACTTC.